This T cell receptor beta chain was sequenced during a study of early T cells in non-severe SARS-CoV-2 infection. Background on the study: Alpha and beta chains were unpaired, from unsorted whole-blood bulk RNA.

Study-level findings and limits: The study's VDJdb matching favored anti-spike CD8 responses and missed private and CD4 specificities.

The germline gives CDR1 MNHEY, CDR2 SMNVEV (reference sequence). The CDR3 totals 15 residues. Deletions cut 3 bases from V and 2 bases from J, with 12 bases between. In the case of this clonotype: What it binds is unknown.

The protocol attached unique molecular identifiers to individual cDNA molecules. TCRdb reprocessed the 5' RACE reads via MiXCR and lists one record per CDR3 protein. The repertoire holds some 45,000 distinct CDR3 sequences, with around 4% as singletons. The chain recombines TRBV27 with TRBJ2-3; D call uncertain. Sequences were obtained from whole blood. The TCR sequence derives from an adult who was a healthcare worker with PCR-confirmed SARS-CoV-2 infection or an uninfected control (not recorded which). CDR3 region: CASSFLVPNTDTQYF. The CDR3 coding sequence is TGTGCCAGCAGTTTTCTAGTGCCGAACACAGATACGCAGTATTTT.